The 22 T cell receptor beta chains reported below all come from one sample, sequenced in a study of CXCR3-negative and CXCR3-positive naive CD8 T cells. Findings and caveats of the study: CXCR3-positive naive cells had more hydrophobic TRB CDR3s than CXCR3-negative naive cells.

Libraries of TRB cDNA were made by 5' RACE and carried UMIs. TCRdb re-called the 5' RACE reads; every CDR3 protein appears as one record, without DNA. The sample has 150,000 to 180,000 distinct CDR3 sequences. What these receptors recognize is not known. The sequenced sample consisted of naive CXCR3+ CD8+ T cells from blood. Subset specified: CD45RO-CCR7+CD27+CD95- naive CD8+ T cells expressing CXCR3 (TNR3+). These receptors all stem from a human donor in good health. Some clones in this sample may be carry-over from other donors' samples.

V usage is TRBV25-1 and J usage is TRBJ2-3; the D call of TRBD2 rests on TCRdb alone, since no DNA is present to check it. CDR1 MGHDK and CDR2 SYGVNS come from the germline V gene. The CDR3 extends over 14 amino acids. CDR3 residues: CASSDGRISDTQYF.

The rearrangement joins TRBV6-5 to TRBJ2-7. The germline V gene encodes CDR1 MNHEY and CDR2 SVGAGI. The CDR3 has 15 amino acids. CDR3: CASSYLTGRSYEQYF.

The V and J genes are TRBV27 and TRBJ1-2; TCRdb designates TRBD1, a call that cannot be tested without DNA. This CDR3 has 14 residues. Germline V gene lookup returns CDR1 MNHEY and CDR2 SMNVEV (reference sequence). The CDR3 loop reads CASTSGPRGWGYTF.

The V gene is TRBV19, the J gene TRBJ2-7; TCRdb designates TRBD1, a call that cannot be tested without DNA. The germline gives CDR1 LNHDA, CDR2 SQIVND (reference sequence). The CDR3 covers 12 residues. The CDR3 reads CASSRIGGEQYF.

The chain joins TRBV29-1 to TRBJ2-1; TCRdb lists TRBD1, though no DNA is available to test this call. The CDR3 totals 12 residues. Germline-derived CDR1 and CDR2 are SQVTM and ANQGSEA. CDR3 region: CSAYPQGNEQFF.

V usage is TRBV27 and J usage is TRBJ2-7; lacking DNA, the TRBD2 call made by TCRdb goes unchecked. In germline, CDR1 is MNHEY, CDR2 SMNVEV (reference sequence). CDR3 length equals 15 residues. The CDR3 sequence: CASSLSGSATYEQYF.

The genes are TRBV6-5 and TRBJ2-7; TCRdb picks TRBD2, but there is no DNA to check that call. Germline CDR1 is MNHEY and CDR2 is SVGAGI. The length of the CDR3 is 12 residues. CDR3 residues: CASISSGYEQYF.

The rearrangement links TRBV7-7 to TRBJ2-1; checking the TCRdb D call of TRBD1 is not possible without DNA. This CDR3 is built from 15 residues. Germline V CDR1 and CDR2: SSHAT, FNYEAQ (reference sequence). CDR3 protein: CASSLSRRGLDEQFF.

V is TRBV7-9 and J is TRBJ1-5; TCRdb reports TRBD1, a call that lacks DNA to check it against. Germline CDR1 SEHNR, CDR2 FQNEAQ (reference sequence). The CDR3 covers 14 residues. The CDR3 reads CASSSARDNQPQHF.

This chain links TRBV5-4 with TRBJ1-1; TCRdb names TRBD1, which stays unverified in the absence of DNA. The CDR3 is 16 amino acids. Germline values: CDR1 SGHNT, CDR2 YYREEE (reference sequence). The CDR3 sequence: CASSSGIQGFNTEAFF.

The chain links TRBV12-3 or TRBV12-4 to TRBJ1-6; TCRdb lists TRBD1, though no DNA is available to test this call. The CDR3 spans 15 residues. CDR3 sequence: CASSALGQINSPLYF.

V is TRBV28 and J is TRBJ2-3; TCRdb designates TRBD2, a call that cannot be tested without DNA. This CDR3 comprises 17 residues. Germline V gene lookup returns CDR1 MDHEN and CDR2 SYDVKM. CDR3 sequence reads: CASSSSDAAQGTDTQYF. The full variable domain, its missing parts supplied by reference TRBV28 and TRBJ2-3, is DVKVTQSSRYLVKRTGEKVFLECVQDMDHENMFWYRQDPGLGLRLIYFSYDVKMKEKGDIPEGYSVSREKKERFSLILESASTNQTSMYLCASSSSDAAQGTDTQYFGPGTRLTVL.

The chain couples TRBV29-1 to TRBJ2-1; the TRBD2 assignment by TCRdb is unverifiable without DNA. The CDR3 runs to 15 residues. Germline V gives CDR1 SQVTM, CDR2 ANQGSEA. The CDR3 here is CSVGTSGGIYNEQFF.

The rearrangement joins TRBV4-2 to TRBJ1-5. Germline V gene data show CDR1 as LGHNA and CDR2 as YNFKEQ. The CDR3 sequence is 16 residues long. CDR3 sequence: CASSQVSSRSNQPQHF.

This rearrangement joins TRBV7-9 to TRBJ1-1. The germline V gene has CDR1 SEHNR and CDR2 FQNEAQ (reference sequence). The CDR3 is made up of 13 amino acids. The CDR3 region is CASRSSYTAEAFF.

The chain has TRBV20-1 and TRBJ2-7. The CDR3 totals 12 residues. CDR1 DFQATT and CDR2 SNEGSKA come from the germline V gene (reference sequence). The chain's CDR3 is CSARDRLVEQYF.

The V gene is TRBV4-1, the J gene TRBJ2-7; TCRdb gives TRBD1 as the D gene, but with no DNA this cannot be confirmed. The CDR3 loop spans 15 amino acids. The germline V gene encodes CDR1 MGHRA and CDR2 YSYEKL. The CDR3: CASSQGFPPAYEQYF.

CDR3 region: CASTLSVNWDTEAFF. The rearrangement uses TRBV28 and TRBJ1-1; TCRdb's D call of TRBD1 is untestable without DNA. Germline V gene sequence: CDR1 MDHEN, CDR2 SYDVKM. CDR3 size: 15 residues.

The chain combines TRBV6-2 or TRBV6-3 with TRBJ2-2. Germline CDR1 is MNHEY and CDR2 is SVGEGT. The CDR3 totals 13 residues. The CDR3 protein is CASSYSNTGELFF.

J is TRBJ2-5 and V is TRBV7-9; TCRdb selects TRBD1, and the lack of DNA leaves this call unchecked. Looked up from germline, CDR1 is SEHNR and CDR2 is FQNEAQ (reference sequence). This CDR3 spans 13 amino acids. This CDR3 is CASSLVGRETQYF.

This chain links TRBV7-9 with TRBJ2-3. From germline, CDR1 is SEHNR and CDR2 FQNEAQ (reference sequence). This CDR3 is 14 amino acids long. CDR3 sequence: CASSSVGGTDTQYF.

V is TRBV25-1 and J is TRBJ1-6; TCRdb picks TRBD1, but there is no DNA to check that call. CDR1 MGHDK and CDR2 SYGVNS come from the germline V gene. The CDR3 has 14 amino acids. CDR3 amino acids: CASTETGEGSPLHF.